This T cell receptor (beta chain) was retrieved from a study of blood T cell repertoires in COVID-19. Study background: Specimens from acute and convalescent COVID-19 originated in the United States, Italy and Spain. The analysed material was cDNA or gDNA that came from T cells, B-cell-depleted T cells, or PBMCs.

Generated by immunoSEQ multiplex PCR, the TCRdb table keeps only in-frame clones and is missing some. The sample includes more than 90,000 clones, 87% of them seen just once. Germline CDR1 and CDR2: SGHDN and FVKESK. Trimming cost V 5 bases and J 3 bases, with 11 bases left between them. This CDR3 is built from 13 residues. Seattle's enrolled individuals joined amid active infection and were then monitored longitudinally. The source of this sequence is a woman aged 60-75 years with COVID-19, enrolled during active disease. Material: peripheral blood. This chain joins TRBV14 and TRBJ2-7; D is possibly TRBD1 (5 bases). The CDR3 here is CASSRGTNYEQYF. The DNA for the CDR3 is TGTGCCAGCAGCAGGGGCACAAACTACGAGCAGTACTTC.